This record concerns one T cell receptor beta chain sequence. Clones were read by immunoSEQ multiplex PCR, and TCRdb kept only the in-frame ones, dropping some. The data contain 65,000 to 90,000 clones, more than 85% of them singletons. The sample is drawn from a study of T cell changes during pregnancy in multiple sclerosis. Germline V gives CDR1 MNHEY, CDR2 SMNVEV (reference sequence). The CDR3 runs 15 residues. With 6 bases clipped from V and 7 bases from J, the junction kept 7 bases outside the gene matches. The clonotype comes from a female donor with multiple sclerosis, enrolled in a pregnancy study. This chain joins TRBV27 and TRBJ2-3; 13 nucleotides agree with TRBD2. The sequencing used peripheral blood, collected in the first trimester of pregnancy. CDR3 in DNA: TGTGCCAGCAGCCCTACTAGCGGGAGGGGAAATACGCAGTATTTT. It specifies CASSPTSGRGNTQYF.